The sequence of this TCR beta chain was determined in a study of blood T cell repertoires in COVID-19. Study information: Material from acute and convalescent COVID-19 was sourced from the United States, Italy and Spain. PBMCs, B-cell-depleted T cells, or T cells were the source of the cDNA or gDNA that made up the material.

This clone has just a few counts. Authors' data handling: Estimation of nucleated cell counts relied on the amplification of reference gene primers. Using immunoSEQ multiplex PCR, the repertoire was profiled, and TCRdb retains in-frame clones only, with some absent. That table supplies the V and J calls and clone size; D and trimming were determined from the DNA. The sample holds roughly 31,000 clones; about nine tenths are singletons and the top ten take 24%. The V gene's germline CDR1 is DFQATT and CDR2 SNEGSKA (reference sequence). This CDR3 region has 11 residues. Sequenced input: peripheral blood. The chain couples TRBV20-1 to TRBJ1-1, with TRBD1 matching over 9 bases. The source of this sequence is a human donor with active COVID-19. The donor label of this sample is uncertain. The CDR3 sequence is CRGQGGTEAFF. For the CDR3, the DNA is TGCAGGGGACAGGGTGGCACTGAAGCTTTCTTT.